The 5 T cell receptor beta chains in this list originate from one sample, sequenced in a study of lymphopenia after photon versus proton radiotherapy. Measured with immunoSEQ multiplex PCR; TCRdb has only the in-frame clones, and not every one. The data show 150,000 to 200,000 clones, around 85% seen once. The sequencing used peripheral blood, collected from a patient treated with photon-based radiotherapy. The receptors stem from a man between 50 and 59 years old with gastric cancer.

The gene calls are TRBV6-5 and TRBJ2-4, with TRBD2 matching over 7 bases. The CDR3 consists of 14 residues. Germline assignment: CDR1 MNHEY and CDR2 SVGAGI. After removal of 4 bases from V and 3 bases from J, the junction contained 3 bases not matched to a gene. CDR3 sequence (DNA): TGTGCCAGCAGTTCCCGGGACTACAAAAACATTCAGTACTTC. This sequence encodes CASSSRDYKNIQYF.

The gene calls are TRBV25-1 and TRBJ2-2, with D hard to call. V gave up 4 bases and J gave up 0 bases, with 9 bases separating them. CDR1 is MGHDK, CDR2 SYGVNS, per germline. The CDR3 loop spans 15 amino acids. This chain's CDR3 is CASSVATTNTGELFF. DNA of the CDR3: TGTGCCAGCAGTGTCGCGACAACGAACACCGGGGAGCTGTTTTTT.

The genes are TRBV4-1 and TRBJ2-1, with TRBD2 matching over 9 bases. Germline trimming cut 1 base from V and 10 bases from J; bases unmatched to any gene: 8. Germline V gene sequence: CDR1 MGHRA, CDR2 YSYEKL. The CDR3 is 15 residues long. The CDR3 nucleotides are TGCGCCAGCAGCCAAGGGTTAGGACTAGCGACAGAGCAGTTCTTC. Its protein is CASSQGLGLATEQFF.

The CDR3 here is CASSIDPGTTEAFF. The CDR3 nucleotides read TGTGCCAGTAGTATCGATCCGGGCACCACTGAAGCTTTCTTT. The chain joins TRBV19 to TRBJ1-1; D not resolved. Trimming left V 3 bases short and J 4 bases short, with 12 bases between. The length of the CDR3 is 14 residues. CDR1 is LNHDA and CDR2 is SQIVND in the germline V gene (reference sequence).

The chain uses TRBV27 and TRBJ2-3; D is perhaps TRBD2 (6 bases). Between the trimmed V and J ends, which lost 4 bases and 0 bases, there was a span of 8 bases. Germline V CDR1 and CDR2: MNHEY, SMNVEV (reference sequence). The CDR3 covers 14 residues. The CDR3 DNA sequence: TGTGCCAGCAGTTATAGCGGTAGCACAGATACGCAGTATTTT. This encodes CASSYSGSTDTQYF.